Listed below are T cell receptor beta chains from one sample, sequenced in a study of T cell responses to AZD1222 COVID-19 vaccine. Here immunoSEQ multiplex PCR was the method, and the copy in TCRdb shows in-frame clones only, minus some. The sample lists about 75,000 clones; 87% were seen once. The sample in question was peripheral blood, obtained 28 days after the second AZD1222 dose. Source of these receptors: an adult who received the AZD1222 COVID-19 vaccine. CDR3s leave out the opening cysteine and the closing phenylalanine or tryptophan. Fields, in order: V gene, CDR3 protein.

TRBV28 | ASSFHFGGRAQPQH
TRBV4-1 | ASSQELLNSNQPQH
TRBV5-1 | ASSSATGDGYT
TRBV5-4 | ASSLGLAGVTGEQY
TRBV30 | AWISSPTRTSGYNEQF
TRBV6-5 | ASSSKQGNYGYT
TRBV6-2/TRBV6-3 | ASSYSSGGARTPLH
TRBV3-1/TRBV3-2 | ASSQDLDRGHYT
TRBV7-5 | VRSLGYPTDNPTYEQY
TRBV11-2 | ASSLVRGSYNEQF
TRBV11-3 | ASSLTRYSYNEQF
TRBV7-6 | ASSLGQGGEKLF
TRBV7-9 | ASEEVSRGNSGANVLT
TRBV4-2 | ASSQELNTEAF
TRBV5-4 | ASRRLGLNEQF
TRBV7-8 | ASSTPDRSSGNTIY
TRBV27 | ASSLPLKGQSTNQPQH
TRBV5-6 | ASSLGQIHYNEQF
TRBV3-1/TRBV3-2 | ASSRSKGGAREQY
TRBV19 | ASSAYRVGYT
TRBV24-1 | ATSEPGLAGESSYNEQF
TRBV30 | AWSRGNYGYT
TRBV4-1 | ASSQASGTVNTEAF
TRBV7-8 | ASNSVRQGEAF
TRBV15 | ATSRDSSEADEQY
TRBV2 | ASRPSQRGENNEQF
TRBV6-5 | ASRTGGAGGELF
TRBV5-1 | ASSIQSGNNEQF
TRBV12-3/TRBV12-4 | ASSLQWREAF
TRBV7-9 | ASSLGGRWDSPLH
TRBV20-1 | SVRAVSQF
TRBV6-2/TRBV6-3 | ASSSGTPISYEQY
TRBV7-9 | ASSPGHPRGLNTEAF
TRBV7-8 | ASSPRNQPQH
TRBV19 | ASSVQGRGTEAF
TRBV2 | ASNGAGELF
TRBV29-1 | SVSNYGYT
TRBV7-9 | ASSFFQDQETQY
TRBV4-3 | ASSQDTGRGTGELF
TRBV6-5 | ASSTRGEKQF
TRBV7-8 | ASSLERTGYGYT
TRBV28 | ASTLRDESAEAF
TRBV7-7 | ASSASPGGYTGELF
TRBV3-1/TRBV3-2 | ASSQGLAENTGELF
TRBV5-1 | ASSSSGRTGEAF
TRBV28 | ASSVTSGAYEQY